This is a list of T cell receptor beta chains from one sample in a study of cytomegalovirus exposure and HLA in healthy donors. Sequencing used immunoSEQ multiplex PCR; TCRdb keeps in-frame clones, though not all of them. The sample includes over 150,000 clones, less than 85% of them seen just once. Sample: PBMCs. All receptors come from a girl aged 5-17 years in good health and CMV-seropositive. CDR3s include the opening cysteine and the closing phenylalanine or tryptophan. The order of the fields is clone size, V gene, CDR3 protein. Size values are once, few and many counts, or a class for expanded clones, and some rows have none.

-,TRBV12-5,CASGRSTGTGYNEQFF
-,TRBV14,CASSPGPNTRTYEQYF
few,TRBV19,CASSIEGGYGYTF
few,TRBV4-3,CASSQDIAVNANSPLHF
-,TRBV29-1,CSAGGHTGNTIYF
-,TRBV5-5,CASSLATGQANYGYTF
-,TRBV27,CASRPTGSSYNEQFF
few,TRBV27,CASSLWGGEGNTAFF
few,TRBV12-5,CASGPITHTGELFF
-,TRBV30,CAWSKDRGRTETQYF
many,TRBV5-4,CASSLVGDSTDTQYF
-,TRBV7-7,CASSSGLEPTQYF
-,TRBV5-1,CASRGGADEKLFF
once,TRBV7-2,CASSWTSSYEQYF
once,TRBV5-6,CASSWGDTGELFF
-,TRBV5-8,CASVGPSSWTQYF
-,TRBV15,CATSRDRGYQPQHF
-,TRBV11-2,CASSLEPGFDEKLFF
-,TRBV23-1,CASSQSADRGRSGNTIYF